The 2 T cell receptor beta chains reported below all come from one sample, sequenced in a study of T cell responses to AZD1222 COVID-19 vaccine. The table came from immunoSEQ multiplex PCR; TCRdb's copy has only in-frame clones and leaves some out. The table lists 120,000 or so clones, around 90% of them singletons. Source: peripheral blood, taken on day 0 of MenACWY control vaccination. These receptors were collected from an adult in good health.

The rearrangement joins TRBV30 to TRBJ1-2, with D possibly being TRBD1 (6 bases). The CDR3 extends over 11 amino acids. V lost 8 bases and J 7 bases, leaving 14 bases between the germline ends. Germline V lookup: CDR1 GTSNPN, CDR2 SVGIG (reference sequence). The CDR3 region is CASRTAIGYTF. CDR3 nucleotide sequence: TGTGCCAGCCGGACAGCTATTGGCTACACCTTC.

V usage is TRBV28 and J usage is TRBJ1-3; D uncertain. The CDR3 consists of 17 residues. Looked up from germline, CDR1 is MDHEN and CDR2 is SYDVKM. With 5 bases removed from V and 0 bases from J, the gap between germline ends came to 17 bases. In DNA, the CDR3 is TGTGCCAGCAGTCCTCGAGGCCTGCTCATCTCTGGAAACACCATATATTTT. This sequence encodes CASSPRGLLISGNTIYF.